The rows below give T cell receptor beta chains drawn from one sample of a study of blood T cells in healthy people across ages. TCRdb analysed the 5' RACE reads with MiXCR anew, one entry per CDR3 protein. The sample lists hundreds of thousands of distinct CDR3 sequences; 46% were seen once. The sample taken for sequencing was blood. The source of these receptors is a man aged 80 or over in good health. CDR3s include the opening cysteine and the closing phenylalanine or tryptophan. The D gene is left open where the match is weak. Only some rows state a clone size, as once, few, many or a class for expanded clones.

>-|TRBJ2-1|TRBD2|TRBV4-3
CASSATPGLAGEYEQFF
TGCGCCAGCAGCGCCACACCGGGACTAGCGGGAGAGTATGAGCAGTTCTTC
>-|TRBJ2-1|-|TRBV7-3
CASSLLATNSYNEQFF
TGTGCCAGCAGCTTATTAGCGACGAACTCCTACAATGAGCAGTTCTTC
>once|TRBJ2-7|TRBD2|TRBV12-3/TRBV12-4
CASTILAGGLYNVQYF
TGTGCCAGCACCATACTAGCGGGAGGGCTCTACAATGTGCAGTACTTC
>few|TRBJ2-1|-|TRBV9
CASSITGTFNEQFF
TGTGCCAGCAGCATAACCGGGACTTTCAATGAGCAGTTCTTC
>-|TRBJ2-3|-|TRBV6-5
CASRKSGYTDTQYF
TGTGCCAGCAGGAAGAGCGGATACACAGATACGCAGTATTTT
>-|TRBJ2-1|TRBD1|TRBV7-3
CASSLNRPGQGTEQFF
TGTGCCAGCAGCTTAAACCGACCGGGACAGGGGACTGAGCAGTTCTTC
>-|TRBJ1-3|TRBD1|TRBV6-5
CASSLAPPGQGSGNTIYF
TGTGCCAGCAGTTTAGCCCCACCGGGACAGGGTTCTGGAAACACCATATATTTT
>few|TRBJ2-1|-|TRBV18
CASSQKAGYEQFF
TGTGCCAGCTCACAAAAGGCGGGATATGAGCAGTTCTTC
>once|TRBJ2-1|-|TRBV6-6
CASSNLKGDEQFF
TGTGCCAGCAGTAACCTTAAGGGGGATGAGCAGTTCTTC
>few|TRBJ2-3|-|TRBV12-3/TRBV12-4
CASSLIQGTQYF
TGTGCCAGCAGTTTAATACAGGGTACGCAGTATTTT
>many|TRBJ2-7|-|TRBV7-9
CASTHRSGYEQYF
TGTGCCAGCACCCATAGGTCAGGTTACGAGCAGTACTTC
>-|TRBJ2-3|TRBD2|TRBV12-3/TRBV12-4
CASSPSPTSYGDTQYF
TGTGCCAGCAGTCCATCTCCGACTAGCTATGGAGATACGCAGTATTTT
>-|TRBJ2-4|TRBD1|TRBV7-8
CASSLAGTGEQYF
TGTGCCAGCAGCTTAGCCGGGACAGGGGAGCAGTACTTC
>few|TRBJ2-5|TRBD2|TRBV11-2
CASSLAGLMDETQYF
TGTGCCAGCAGCTTAGCGGGACTAATGGACGAGACCCAGTACTTC
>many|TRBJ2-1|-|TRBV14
CASSPRADGNEQFF
TGTGCCAGCAGCCCGAGGGCGGATGGAAATGAGCAGTTCTTC
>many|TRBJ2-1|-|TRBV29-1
CSVEAKDPSGGQFF
TGCAGCGTTGAAGCGAAGGACCCCTCAGGCGGGCAGTTCTTC
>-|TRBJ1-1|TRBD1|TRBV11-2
CASSLGDRRNTEAFF
TGTGCCAGCAGTTTAGGGGACAGGAGGAACACTGAAGCTTTCTTT